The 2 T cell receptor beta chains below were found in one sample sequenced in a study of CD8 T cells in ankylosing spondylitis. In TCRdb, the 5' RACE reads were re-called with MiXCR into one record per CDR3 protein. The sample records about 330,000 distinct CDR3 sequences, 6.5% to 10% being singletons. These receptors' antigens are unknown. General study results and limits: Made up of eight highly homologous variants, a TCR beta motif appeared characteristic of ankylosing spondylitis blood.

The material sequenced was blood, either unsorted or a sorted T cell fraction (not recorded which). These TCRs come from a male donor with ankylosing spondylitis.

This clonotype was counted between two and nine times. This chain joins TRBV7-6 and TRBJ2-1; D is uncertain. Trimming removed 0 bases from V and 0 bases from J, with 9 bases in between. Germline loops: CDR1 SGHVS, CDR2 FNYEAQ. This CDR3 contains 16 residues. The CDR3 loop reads CASSLAGISSYNEQFF. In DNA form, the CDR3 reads TGTGCCAGCAGCTTAGCGGGGATTAGCTCCTACAATGAGCAGTTCTTC.

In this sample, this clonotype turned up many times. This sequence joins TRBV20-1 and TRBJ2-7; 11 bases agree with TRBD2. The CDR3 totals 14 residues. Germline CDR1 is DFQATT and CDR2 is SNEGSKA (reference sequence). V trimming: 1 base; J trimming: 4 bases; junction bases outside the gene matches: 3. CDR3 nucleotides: TGCAGTGCTAGAGGCACTAGCGGGAGTTACGAGCAGTACTTC. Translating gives CSARGTSGSYEQYF.